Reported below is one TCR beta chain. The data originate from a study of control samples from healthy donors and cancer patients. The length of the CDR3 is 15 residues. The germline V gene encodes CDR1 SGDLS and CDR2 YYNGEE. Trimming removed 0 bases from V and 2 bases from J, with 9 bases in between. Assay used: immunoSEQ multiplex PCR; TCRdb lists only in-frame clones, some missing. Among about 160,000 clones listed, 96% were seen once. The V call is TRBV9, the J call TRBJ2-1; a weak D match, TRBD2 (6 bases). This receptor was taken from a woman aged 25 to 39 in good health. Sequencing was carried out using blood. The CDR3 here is CASSVAGEAYNEQFF. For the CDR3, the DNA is TGTGCCAGCAGCGTAGCGGGGGAGGCCTACAATGAGCAGTTCTTC. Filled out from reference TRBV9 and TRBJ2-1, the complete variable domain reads DSGVTQTPKHLITATGQRVTLRCSPRSGDLSVYWYQQSLDQGLQFLIQYYNGEERAKGNILERFSAQQFPDLHSELNLSSLELGDSALYFCASSVAGEAYNEQFFGPGTRLTVL.